Below are 2 T cell receptor beta chains sequenced from a single sample in a study of blood T cell repertoires in COVID-19. TCRdb's copy holds only in-frame clones and misses some; the assay was immunoSEQ multiplex PCR. Here the sample spans around 210,000 clones, about 88% being singletons. The sequenced sample was peripheral blood. The receptors shown here come from a man aged 50 to 60 with COVID-19, enrolled during active disease.

The rearrangement joins TRBV6-4 to TRBJ2-1; 8 bases align to TRBD1. V shed 0 bases and J 7 bases; nucleotides not matched to a gene: 5. This CDR3 region has 15 residues. Per germline, CDR1 MRHNA and CDR2 SNTAGT. CDR3 coding DNA: TGTGCCAGCAGTGACTCAGGACAGGGTACAAATGAGCAGTTCTTC. Its translation: CASSDSGQGTNEQFF.

This chain connects TRBV7-9 to TRBJ1-1; D remains unclear. The CDR3 extends over 12 amino acids. The germline V gene encodes CDR1 SEHNR and CDR2 FQNEAQ (reference sequence). Between the trimmed V and J ends, which lost 7 bases and 0 bases, there was a span of 6 bases. The chain's CDR3 is CASNTMNTEAFF. Written as DNA, the CDR3 is TGTGCCAGCAACACCATGAACACTGAAGCTTTCTTT. Full variable domain (outside the CDR3, taken from reference TRBV7-9 and TRBJ1-1): DTGVSQNPRHKITKRGQNVTFRCDPISEHNRLYWYRQTLGQGPEFLTYFQNEAQLEKSRLLSDRFSAERPKGSFSTLEIQRTEQGDSAMYLCASNTMNTEAFFGQGTRLTVV.